This TCR beta chain was identified during a study of CD4 T cells in relation to SARS-CoV-2 and coronaviruses. The assay was immunoSEQ multiplex PCR, and TCRdb's table has in-frame clones only and misses some. The sample consists of tens of thousands of clones, around 86% of them appearing once. The CDR3 is 15 amino acids. Per the germline V gene, CDR1 is MNHNY and CDR2 is SVGAGI (reference sequence). V was clipped by 4 bases and J by 0 bases; unmatched bases: 4. Unexposed donor CD4+ T cells date from about 2011-2018, before the COVID-19 pandemic. Sequences were obtained from memory CD4+ T cells from PBMCs. The TCR was taken from a human donor in good health. The V and J genes are TRBV6-6 and TRBJ1-1; TRBD1 matches at 8 bases. The chain's CDR3 is CASSSRTGLNTEAFF. In DNA, the CDR3 is TGTGCCAGCAGTTCACGGACAGGGTTGAACACTGAAGCTTTCTTT.